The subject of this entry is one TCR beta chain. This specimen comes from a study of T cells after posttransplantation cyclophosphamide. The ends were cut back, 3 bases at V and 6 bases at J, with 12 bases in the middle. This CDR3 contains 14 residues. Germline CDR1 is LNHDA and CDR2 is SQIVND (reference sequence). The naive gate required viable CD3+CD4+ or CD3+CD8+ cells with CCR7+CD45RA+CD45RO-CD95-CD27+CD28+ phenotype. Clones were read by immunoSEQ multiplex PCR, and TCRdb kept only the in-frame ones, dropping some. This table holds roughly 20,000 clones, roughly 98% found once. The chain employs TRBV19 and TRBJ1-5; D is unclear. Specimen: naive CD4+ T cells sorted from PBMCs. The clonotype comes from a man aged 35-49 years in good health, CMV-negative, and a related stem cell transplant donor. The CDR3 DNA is TGTGCCAGTAGTATCCCGGGGTACGGTCAGCCCCAGCATTTT. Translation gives CASSIPGYGQPQHF. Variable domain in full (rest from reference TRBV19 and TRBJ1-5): DGGITQSPKYLFRKEGQNVTLSCEQNLNHDAMYWYRQDPGQGLRLIYYSQIVNDFQKGDIAEGYSVSREKKESFPLTVTSAQKNPTAFYLCASSIPGYGQPQHFGDGTRLSIL.